This T cell receptor (beta chain) appears in the sequencing data of a study of T cells in women clearing cervical HPV infection. Study at large: Blood came at first lesion visit for cases, post-clearance for controls. Cases' blood sampling followed lesion detection by median roughly five months (90 to 200). Study findings and constraints: Repertoire richness, not evenness, was significantly elevated in CIN3+ cases versus controls.

Method: immunoSEQ multiplex PCR; TCRdb's copy keeps in-frame clones and lacks some. Its listing shows tens of thousands of clones. The V segment lost 6 bases and the J segment 7 bases; nucleotides outside the gene matches: 5. The CDR3 consists of 13 residues. Germline values: CDR1 DFQATT, CDR2 SNEGSKA (reference sequence). With respect to this clone: The antigen is not known. The read falls 3 residues short of the CDR3 end, and the missing part is taken from the germline J gene.

MY09/MY11 PCR detected cervical HPV DNA; dot-blot assigned genotypes. This clonotype originated in a woman between 18 and 75 years old with a cervical HPV16 infection that either progressed to CIN3+ or cleared (not recorded which). The sequenced sample consisted of blood buffy coat. The chain couples TRBV20-1 to TRBJ2-3; 12 bases are shared with TRBD2. The part of the CDR3 DNA that was read is TGCAGTGCGTCGGGACTAGCGGGTAATACG. This codes for CSASGLAGNT. The full CDR3 reads CSASGLAGNTQYF.